This T cell receptor beta chain emerged from a study of patients and donors after allogeneic stem cell transplantation. This CDR3 has 15 residues. Per germline, CDR1 SEHNR and CDR2 FQNEAQ (reference sequence). The V segment lost 5 bases and the J segment 5 bases; nucleotides outside the gene matches: 7. Via MiXCR, TCRdb re-called the RT-PCR reads, giving one row per CDR3 protein. The data show about 230,000 distinct CDR3 sequences, roughly 14% seen once. V is TRBV7-9 and J is TRBJ2-5; 11 positions agree with TRBD1. The clonotype comes from a human donor who was either an allogeneic HSCT recipient or a stem cell or donor lymphocyte infusion donor (not recorded which). It is not recorded whose cells these are; they may come from a transplant donor. Sequenced sample: blood, either unsorted or a sorted T cell fraction (not recorded which). The CDR3 spells CASSKRTGGGETQYF. In DNA, the CDR3 is TGTGCCAGCAGCAAAAGGACAGGGGGCGGTGAGACCCAGTACTTC.